This TCR beta chain was recorded in a study of Ad26.COV2.S vaccination and SARS-CoV-2 variants. The study, taken as a whole, reports: Reportedly, after vaccination the spike-specific CD8+ and CD4+ T cell responses displayed substantial breadth. Spike-specific TCR breadth ran higher among vaccine recipients than placebo recipients. Researchers reported similar non-spike TCR breadth in vaccine and placebo recipients.

As for this clone: As yet, its antigen is unknown.

The assay was immunoSEQ multiplex PCR, and TCRdb's table has in-frame clones only and misses some. The sample includes 350,000 to 400,000 clones, approximately 91% of them seen just once. Stated treatment: 19 received Ad26.COV2.S at low or high dose, single or two shots; roughly five received placebo; per-sample allocation not given. On day 63 after the first injection, vaccine and placebo recipients gave samples. In the vaccine, an Ad26 vector expressed the SARS-CoV-2 spike of the Wuhan strain. There are 14 residues in the CDR3. The V gene's germline CDR1 is SGHKS and CDR2 YYEKEE (reference sequence). Trimming shortened V by 0 bases and J by 4 bases, and 11 bases separated the two germline ends.

The chain couples TRBV5-5 to TRBJ2-7; D is perhaps TRBD1 (6 bases). Source: peripheral blood, taken in a trial of Ad26.COV2.S vaccine versus placebo. This receptor was obtained from a person between 18 and 65 years old who received the Ad26.COV2.S COVID-19 vaccine or a placebo. The CDR3 region is CASSLGTVQYEQYF. Here the CDR3 DNA reads TGTGCCAGCAGCTTGGGGACAGTCCAATACGAGCAGTACTTC. The full variable domain, completed using reference TRBV5-5 and TRBJ2-7, is DAGVTQSPTHLIKTRGQQVTLRCSPISGHKSVSWYQQVLGQGPQFIFQYYEKEERGRGNFPDRFSARQFPNYSSELNVNALLLGDSALYLCASSLGTVQYEQYFGPGTRLTVT.